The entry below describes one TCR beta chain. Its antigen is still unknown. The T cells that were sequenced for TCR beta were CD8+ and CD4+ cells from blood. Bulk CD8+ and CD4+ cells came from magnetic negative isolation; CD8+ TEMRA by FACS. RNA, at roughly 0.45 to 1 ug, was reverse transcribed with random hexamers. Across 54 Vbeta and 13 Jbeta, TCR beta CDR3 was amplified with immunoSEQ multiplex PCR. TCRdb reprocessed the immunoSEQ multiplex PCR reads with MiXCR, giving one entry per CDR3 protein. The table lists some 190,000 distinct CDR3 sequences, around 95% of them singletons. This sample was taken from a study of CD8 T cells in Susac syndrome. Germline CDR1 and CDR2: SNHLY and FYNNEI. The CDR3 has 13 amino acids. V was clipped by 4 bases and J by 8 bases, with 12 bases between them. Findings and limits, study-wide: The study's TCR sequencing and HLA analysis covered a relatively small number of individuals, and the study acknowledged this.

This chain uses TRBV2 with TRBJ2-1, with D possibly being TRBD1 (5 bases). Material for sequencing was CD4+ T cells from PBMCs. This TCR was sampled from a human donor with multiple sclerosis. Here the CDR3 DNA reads TGTGCCAGCAGTGCCAGGGTTTGGGATGAGCAGTTCTTC. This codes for CASSARVWDEQFF.